This T cell receptor beta chain was retrieved from a study of cytomegalovirus exposure and HLA in healthy donors. Trimming at V came to 2 bases and at J to 3 bases, leaving 2 bases not matched to a gene. The CDR3 loop spans 15 amino acids. Germline CDR1 MNHNS, CDR2 SASEGT. The assay was immunoSEQ multiplex PCR, and TCRdb's table has in-frame clones only and misses some. Counted here are about 56,000 clones, around 93% occurring once; the ten biggest clones make up about 1.8%. About this clone: Its antigen remains unknown.

Findings of the study overall: The classifier was said to identify cytomegalovirus status with high specificity and sensitivity. Rare TCR sequences dominated, though some public TCRs recurred in many donors. The investigators catalogued 150 to 200 TCR beta chains as cytomegalovirus-associated. Among the CMV-associated chains, three were confirmed in vitro as specific for CMV antigens.

The clonotype comes from a woman aged 18-30 years in good health and CMV-seropositive. This sequence joins TRBV6-1 and TRBJ2-1, with 9 bases that match TRBD1. The specimen was PBMCs. The CDR3 loop is CASSEMTGGYNEQFF. CDR3 in DNA: TGTGCCAGCAGTGAAATGACAGGGGGCTACAATGAGCAGTTCTTC.